This TCR beta chain was recovered during a study of CD8 T cells in Susac syndrome. As for the study in general: When blood was collected, patients with Susac syndrome were therapy-naive, were taking corticosteroids, or were receiving intravenous immunoglobulin alone.

Germline CDR1 MGHRA, CDR2 YSYEKL. CDR3 length equals 16 residues. V dropped 0 bases and J dropped 4; count of bases not matched to a gene: 7. Reverse transcription used roughly 0.45 to 1 ug RNA and random hexamers. TCRdb processed the immunoSEQ multiplex PCR reads anew with MiXCR; each CDR3 protein has one entry. The sample contains about 180,000 distinct CDR3 sequences, roughly 94% of which appear only once. The chain uses TRBV4-1 and TRBJ2-5, with 8 bases that match TRBD2. The source material was CD4+ T cells from PBMCs. This sequence originates from a human donor with Susac syndrome. Here the CDR3 DNA reads TGCGCCAGCAGCCAAGACGGACTAGCCGCCGGAGAGACCCAGTACTTC. Residues: CASSQDGLAAGETQYF.